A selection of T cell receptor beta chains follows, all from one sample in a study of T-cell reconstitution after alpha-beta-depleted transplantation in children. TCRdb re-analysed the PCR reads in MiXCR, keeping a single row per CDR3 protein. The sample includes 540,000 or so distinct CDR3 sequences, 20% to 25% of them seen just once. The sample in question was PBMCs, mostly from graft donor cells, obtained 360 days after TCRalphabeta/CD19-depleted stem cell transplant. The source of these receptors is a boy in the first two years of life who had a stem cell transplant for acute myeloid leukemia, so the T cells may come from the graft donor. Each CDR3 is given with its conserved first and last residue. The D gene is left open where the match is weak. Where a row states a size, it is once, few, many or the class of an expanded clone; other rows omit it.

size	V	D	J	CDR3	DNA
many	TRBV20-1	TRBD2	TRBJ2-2	CSARGLAGSGELFF	TGCAGTGCTAGAGGACTAGCGGGGTCCGGGGAGCTGTTTTTT
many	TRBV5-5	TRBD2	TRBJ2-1	CASSLTSGTYNEQFF	TGTGCCAGCAGCTTGACTAGCGGAACCTACAATGAGCAGTTCTTC
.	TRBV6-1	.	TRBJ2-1	CASREGLSSYNEQFF	TGTGCCAGCAGGGAAGGGCTGAGCTCCTACAATGAGCAGTTCTTC
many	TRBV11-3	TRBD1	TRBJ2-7	CASSPARDRGGEQYF	TGTGCCAGCAGCCCAGCCAGGGACAGGGGGGGTGAGCAGTACTTC
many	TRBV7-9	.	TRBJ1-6	CASSLDSPNSPLHF	TGTGCCAGCAGCTTAGACAGCCCAAATTCACCCCTCCACTTT
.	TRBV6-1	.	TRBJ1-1	CASSPPAGARAEAFF	TGTGCCAGCAGCCCCCCCGCGGGGGCGAGGGCTGAAGCTTTCTTT
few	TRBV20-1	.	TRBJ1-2	CSAGTDSFNYGYTF	TGCAGTGCTGGGACGGATTCCTTTAACTATGGCTACACCTTC
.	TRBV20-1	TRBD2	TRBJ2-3	CSARETSGGGTDTQYF	TGCAGTGCTAGAGAGACTAGCGGGGGAGGCACAGATACGCAGTATTTT
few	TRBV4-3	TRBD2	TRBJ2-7	CASSQERTSGASYEQYF	TGCGCCAGCAGCCAAGAGAGGACTAGCGGGGCCTCCTACGAGCAGTACTTC
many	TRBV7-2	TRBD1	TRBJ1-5	CASSPHRGEMAQHF	TGTGCCAGCAGCCCCCACAGGGGCGAAATGGCCCAGCATTTT
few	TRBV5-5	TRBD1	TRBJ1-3	CASSLDRPSGNTIYF	TGTGCCAGCAGCCTGGACAGGCCCTCTGGAAACACCATATATTTT
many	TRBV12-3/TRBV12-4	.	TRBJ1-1	CASSLHGNTEAFF	TGTGCCAGCAGTTTACACGGAAACACTGAAGCTTTCTTT
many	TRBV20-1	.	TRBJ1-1	CSARSMGTEAFF	TGCAGTGCTAGAAGTATGGGGACTGAAGCTTTCTTT
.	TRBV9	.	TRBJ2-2	CASSVGATGVRTGELFF	TGTGCCAGCAGCGTAGGGGCAACAGGCGTGCGGACCGGGGAGCTGTTTTTT
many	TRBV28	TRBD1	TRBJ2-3	CASSSPGTGQADTQYF	TGTGCCAGCAGTTCACCCGGGACAGGGCAGGCAGATACGCAGTATTTT
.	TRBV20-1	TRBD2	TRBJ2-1	CSARGGGGSNEQFF	TGCAGTGCTAGGGGCGGGGGGGGATCCAATGAGCAGTTCTTC
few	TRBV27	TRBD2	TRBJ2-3	CASSLGFGSGSHTDTQYF	TGTGCCAGCAGTTTAGGTTTTGGTAGCGGGTCCCACACAGATACGCAGTATTTT
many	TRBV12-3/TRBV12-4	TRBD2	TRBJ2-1	CASSLPPGTRRFF	TGTGCCAGCAGTTTACCCCCGGGGACTAGGAGGTTCTTC
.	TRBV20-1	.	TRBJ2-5	CSARDQGGGQETQYF	TGCAGTGCTAGAGATCAAGGAGGGGGTCAAGAGACCCAGTACTTC
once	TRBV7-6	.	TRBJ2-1	CASSFYDTGLDNEQFF	TGTGCCAGCAGCTTTTACGACACAGGGTTGGACAATGAGCAGTTCTTC